This TCR beta chain was observed in a study of a mutant IDH1 vaccine in newly diagnosed glioma. Overall study findings and caveats: In roughly 93% of patients, immune responses induced by the vaccine occurred.

Data came from immunoSEQ multiplex PCR; TCRdb stores just in-frame clones and leaves some out. Of 100,000 to 120,000 clones listed, roughly 88% are singletons. V gave up 3 bases and J gave up 1 base, with 9 bases separating them. The CDR3 has 14 amino acids. Germline V gene data show CDR1 as SGDLS and CDR2 as YYNGEE. On this clone itself: Its antigen remains unidentified.

The time point here: week 11, during vaccination. Topical imiquimod accompanied each vaccine dose, which consisted of 300 ug of mutant IDH1 20-mer peptide. This clonotype was obtained from a woman in her 50s with glioma. Sequenced material: PBMCs, taken from a glioma patient whose treatment included an IDH1 peptide vaccine. The chain uses TRBV9 and TRBJ2-3; possible D gene TRBD2, 5 bases. The CDR3 DNA is TGTGCCAGCAGCGGTGGTAGCGGCACAGATACGCAGTATTTT. The encoded protein is CASSGGSGTDTQYF.